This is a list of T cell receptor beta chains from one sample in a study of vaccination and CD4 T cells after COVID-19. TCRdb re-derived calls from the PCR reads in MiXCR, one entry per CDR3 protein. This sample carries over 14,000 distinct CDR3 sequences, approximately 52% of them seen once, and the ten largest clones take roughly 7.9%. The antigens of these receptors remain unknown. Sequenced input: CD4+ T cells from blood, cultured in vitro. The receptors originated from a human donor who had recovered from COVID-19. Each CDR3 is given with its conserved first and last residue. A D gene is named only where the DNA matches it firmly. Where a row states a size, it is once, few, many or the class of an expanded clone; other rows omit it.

CDR3aa: CASRFSTPYNYGYTF
CDR3nt: TGTGCCAGCAGATTTAGTACTCCTTATAACTATGGCTACACCTTC
abundance: .
j_gene: TRBJ1-2
d_gene: .
v_gene: TRBV7-9

CDR3aa: CATGDGTNYGYTF
CDR3nt: TGTGCCACCGGGGACGGGACTAACTATGGCTACACCTTC
abundance: .
j_gene: TRBJ1-2
d_gene: .
v_gene: TRBV24-1

CDR3aa: CASSGLAGVETQYF
CDR3nt: TGTGCCAGCAGTGGACTAGCGGGAGTTGAGACCCAGTACTTC
abundance: .
j_gene: TRBJ2-5
d_gene: TRBD2
v_gene: TRBV12-3/TRBV12-4

CDR3aa: CASSLASSGRDEQFF
CDR3nt: TGTGCCAGCAGCTTAGCATCTAGCGGGAGAGATGAGCAGTTCTTC
abundance: few
j_gene: TRBJ2-1
d_gene: TRBD2
v_gene: TRBV11-3

CDR3aa: CASSFGTGSPSPLHF
CDR3nt: TGTGCCAGCAGCTTCGGGACAGGGTCTCCTTCACCCCTCCACTTT
abundance: .
j_gene: TRBJ1-6
d_gene: TRBD1
v_gene: TRBV11-2

CDR3aa: CSVDQGGEQYF
CDR3nt: TGCAGCGTTGATCAGGGAGGGGAGCAGTACTTC
abundance: .
j_gene: TRBJ2-7
d_gene: TRBD2
v_gene: TRBV29-1

CDR3aa: CSARDWLGHSTDTQYF
CDR3nt: TGCAGTGCTAGAGATTGGCTGGGGCATAGCACAGATACGCAGTATTTT
abundance: few
j_gene: TRBJ2-3
d_gene: .
v_gene: TRBV20-1

CDR3aa: CATSRVGRGYGEKLFF
CDR3nt: TGTGCCACCAGCAGAGTCGGGAGGGGGTACGGAGAAAAACTGTTTTTT
abundance: .
j_gene: TRBJ1-4
d_gene: .
v_gene: TRBV15

CDR3aa: CARLDDRDPYGYTF
CDR3nt: TGTGCCCGACTCGACGACCGGGACCCCTATGGCTACACCTTC
abundance: .
j_gene: TRBJ1-2
d_gene: .
v_gene: TRBV6-4

CDR3aa: CASSEAAGLNTEAFF
CDR3nt: TGTGCCAGCAGTGAAGCGGCGGGGTTGAACACTGAAGCTTTCTTT
abundance: few
j_gene: TRBJ1-1
d_gene: .
v_gene: TRBV6-1

CDR3aa: CASSLVAPSLGYGYTF
CDR3nt: TGTGCCAGCAGCTTAGTTGCCCCCTCTTTGGGCTATGGCTACACCTTC
abundance: .
j_gene: TRBJ1-2
d_gene: .
v_gene: TRBV7-9

CDR3aa: CATSENDGGAYEQYF
CDR3nt: TGTGCCACCAGTGAAAACGACGGAGGCGCCTACGAGCAGTACTTC
abundance: .
j_gene: TRBJ2-7
d_gene: .
v_gene: TRBV24-1

CDR3aa: CASSYDKGIDGYTF
CDR3nt: TGTGCCAGCAGTTACGATAAGGGAATTGATGGCTACACCTTC
abundance: few
j_gene: TRBJ1-2
d_gene: .
v_gene: TRBV6-2/TRBV6-3

CDR3aa: CASSLTDYNEQFF
CDR3nt: TGTGCTAGCAGCTTGACAGACTACAATGAGCAGTTCTTC
abundance: once
j_gene: TRBJ2-1
d_gene: .
v_gene: TRBV7-7

CDR3aa: CASSEAGDTQYF
CDR3nt: TGTGCCAGCAGTGAAGCTGGAGATACGCAGTATTTT
abundance: .
j_gene: TRBJ2-3
d_gene: .
v_gene: TRBV11-2

CDR3aa: CSARAPSGSRAYNEQFF
CDR3nt: TGCAGTGCTAGAGCCCCTAGCGGGAGCCGAGCCTACAATGAGCAGTTCTTC
abundance: .
j_gene: TRBJ2-1
d_gene: TRBD2
v_gene: TRBV20-1

CDR3aa: CASTLFPPPVRTEAFF
CDR3nt: TGTGCCAGTACTCTTTTCCCTCCGCCGGTCAGGACTGAAGCTTTCTTT
abundance: .
j_gene: TRBJ1-1
d_gene: .
v_gene: TRBV19

CDR3aa: CAISAGPRSSYEQYF
CDR3nt: TGTGCCATCAGTGCGGGACCCCGGAGCTCCTACGAGCAGTACTTC
abundance: .
j_gene: TRBJ2-7
d_gene: .
v_gene: TRBV10-3

CDR3aa: CASSVAGGPYNEQFF
CDR3nt: TGCGCCAGCAGCGTAGCGGGAGGGCCCTACAATGAGCAGTTCTTC
abundance: once
j_gene: TRBJ2-1
d_gene: TRBD2
v_gene: TRBV10-1

CDR3aa: CASSSLPGGGDTDTQYF
CDR3nt: TGTGCCAGCAGTTCCTTACCTGGGGGGGGTGACACAGATACGCAGTATTTT
abundance: .
j_gene: TRBJ2-3
d_gene: TRBD2
v_gene: TRBV6-5

CDR3aa: CAWDRGRNSYEQYF
CDR3nt: TGTGCCTGGGACCGGGGACGGAACTCCTACGAGCAGTACTTC
abundance: .
j_gene: TRBJ2-7
d_gene: .
v_gene: TRBV30

CDR3aa: CAWRGGVNTEAFF
CDR3nt: TGTGCCTGGAGAGGGGGAGTGAACACTGAAGCTTTCTTT
abundance: few
j_gene: TRBJ1-1
d_gene: .
v_gene: TRBV30

CDR3aa: CASREDRGRGMNTEAFF
CDR3nt: TGTGCCAGCAGGGAAGACAGGGGGCGCGGAATGAACACTGAAGCTTTCTTT
abundance: few
j_gene: TRBJ1-1
d_gene: TRBD1
v_gene: TRBV7-9

CDR3aa: CSAREGLAGTQFF
CDR3nt: TGCAGTGCTAGAGAGGGGTTGGCAGGGACTCAGTTCTTC
abundance: .
j_gene: TRBJ2-1
d_gene: .
v_gene: TRBV20-1

CDR3aa: CSANAGPSGRVYEQYF
CDR3nt: TGCAGTGCTAACGCCGGGCCTAGCGGGAGAGTTTACGAGCAGTACTTC
abundance: few
j_gene: TRBJ2-7
d_gene: TRBD2
v_gene: TRBV20-1

CDR3aa: CASLSWSEAFF
CDR3nt: TGTGCCAGTTTAAGTTGGTCTGAAGCTTTCTTT
abundance: few
j_gene: TRBJ1-1
d_gene: .
v_gene: TRBV19

CDR3aa: CATSRDRGRTGGGYTF
CDR3nt: TGTGCCACCAGCAGAGATCGCGGTAGGACAGGGGGTGGCTACACCTTC
abundance: .
j_gene: TRBJ1-2
d_gene: TRBD1
v_gene: TRBV15

CDR3aa: CASSLERGTEAFF
CDR3nt: TGTGCCAGCAGTCTTGAACGGGGCACTGAAGCTTTCTTT
abundance: .
j_gene: TRBJ1-1
d_gene: .
v_gene: TRBV2

CDR3aa: CAISDSTGGRREQYF
CDR3nt: TGTGCCATCAGTGATTCTACAGGGGGGAGGCGCGAGCAGTACTTC
abundance: few
j_gene: TRBJ2-7
d_gene: TRBD1
v_gene: TRBV10-3

CDR3aa: CASSPSGDQETQYF
CDR3nt: TGTGCCAGCTCACCCTCAGGGGACCAAGAGACCCAGTACTTC
abundance: .
j_gene: TRBJ2-5
d_gene: .
v_gene: TRBV18

CDR3aa: CASSFGDRANVLTF
CDR3nt: TGTGCCAGCAGCTTTGGAGACAGGGCCAACGTCCTGACTTTC
abundance: .
j_gene: TRBJ2-6
d_gene: .
v_gene: TRBV7-2

CDR3aa: CASSLMADYGYTF
CDR3nt: TGTGCCAGCAGCTTAATGGCAGACTATGGCTACACCTTC
abundance: few
j_gene: TRBJ1-2
d_gene: .
v_gene: TRBV7-2

CDR3aa: CASSSWPGQGFTHEQYF
CDR3nt: TGTGCCAGCAGTTCGTGGCCGGGACAGGGTTTTACCCACGAGCAGTACTTC
abundance: .
j_gene: TRBJ2-7
d_gene: TRBD1
v_gene: TRBV6-2/TRBV6-3

CDR3aa: CASSFRGAEAQHF
CDR3nt: TGTGCCAGCAGCTTTCGGGGGGCAGAGGCCCAGCATTTT
abundance: .
j_gene: TRBJ1-5
d_gene: .
v_gene: TRBV7-9

CDR3aa: CASSEGQGNQPQHF
CDR3nt: TGTGCCAGCAGTGAGGGACAGGGCAATCAGCCCCAGCATTTT
abundance: .
j_gene: TRBJ1-5
d_gene: TRBD1
v_gene: TRBV25-1

CDR3aa: CASSSAGGRYEQYF
CDR3nt: TGTGCCAGCAGCTCAGCGGGAGGACGGTACGAGCAGTACTTC
abundance: .
j_gene: TRBJ2-7
d_gene: TRBD2
v_gene: TRBV12-3/TRBV12-4

CDR3aa: CASTDGGYDSPLHF
CDR3nt: TGTGCCAGCACAGACGGGGGTTATGATTCACCCCTCCACTTT
abundance: few
j_gene: TRBJ1-6
d_gene: .
v_gene: TRBV2

CDR3aa: CAWSTPLEAFF
CDR3nt: TGTGCCTGGAGTACTCCACTTGAAGCTTTCTTT
abundance: few
j_gene: TRBJ1-1
d_gene: .
v_gene: TRBV30